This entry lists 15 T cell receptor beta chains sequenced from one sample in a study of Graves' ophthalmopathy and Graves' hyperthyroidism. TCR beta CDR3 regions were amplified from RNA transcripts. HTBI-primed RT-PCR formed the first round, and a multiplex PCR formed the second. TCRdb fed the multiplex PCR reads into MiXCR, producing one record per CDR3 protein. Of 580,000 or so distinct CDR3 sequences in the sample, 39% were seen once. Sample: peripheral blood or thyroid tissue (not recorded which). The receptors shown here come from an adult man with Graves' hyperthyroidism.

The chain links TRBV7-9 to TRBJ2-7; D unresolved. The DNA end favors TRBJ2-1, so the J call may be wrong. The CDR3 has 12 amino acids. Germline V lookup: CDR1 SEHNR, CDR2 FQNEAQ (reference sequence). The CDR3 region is CASSYGVGEQFF. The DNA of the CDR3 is TGTGCCAGCAGCTATGGAGTAGGTGAGCAGTTCTTC.

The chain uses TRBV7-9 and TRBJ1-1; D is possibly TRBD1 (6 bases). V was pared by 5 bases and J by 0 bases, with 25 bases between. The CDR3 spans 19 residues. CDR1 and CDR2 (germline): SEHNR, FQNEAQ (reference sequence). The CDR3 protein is CASSLFPGGGRLMNTEAFF. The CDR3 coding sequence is TGTGCCAGCAGCCTATTTCCTGGGGGGGGGCGCCTAATGAACACTGAAGCTTTCTTT.

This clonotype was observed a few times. CDR3 residues: CSARTGIVASNQPQHF. DNA for the CDR3: TGCAGTGCTAGGACAGGAATCGTTGCTTCGAATCAGCCCCAGCATTTT. This chain links TRBV20-1 with TRBJ1-5; weak D call: TRBD1 (6 bases). From germline, CDR1 is DFQATT and CDR2 SNEGSKA (reference sequence). V lost 3 bases and J lost 4, with 19 bases in between. CDR3 length equals 16 residues.

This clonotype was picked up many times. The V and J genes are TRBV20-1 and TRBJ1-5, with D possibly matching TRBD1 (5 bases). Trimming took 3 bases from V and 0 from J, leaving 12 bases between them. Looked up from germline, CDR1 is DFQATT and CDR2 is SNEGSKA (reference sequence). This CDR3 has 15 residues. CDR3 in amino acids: CSASSGSYSNQPQHF. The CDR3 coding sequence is TGCAGTGCTAGCTCAGGGTCTTATAGCAATCAGCCCCAGCATTTT.

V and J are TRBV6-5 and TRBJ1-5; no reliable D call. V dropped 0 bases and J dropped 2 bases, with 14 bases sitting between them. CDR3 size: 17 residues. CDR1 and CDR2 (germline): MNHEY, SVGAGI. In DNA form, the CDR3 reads TGTGCCAGCAGTTACTCGACCCAGGTCGATGGCAATCAGCCCCAGCATTTT. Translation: CASSYSTQVDGNQPQHF.

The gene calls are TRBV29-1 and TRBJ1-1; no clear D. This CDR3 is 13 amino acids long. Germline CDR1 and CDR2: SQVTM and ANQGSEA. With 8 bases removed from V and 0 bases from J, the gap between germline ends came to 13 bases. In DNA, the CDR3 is TGCAGCAGTTTGGCGAGGATGAACACTGAAGCTTTCTTT. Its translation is CSSLARMNTEAFF.

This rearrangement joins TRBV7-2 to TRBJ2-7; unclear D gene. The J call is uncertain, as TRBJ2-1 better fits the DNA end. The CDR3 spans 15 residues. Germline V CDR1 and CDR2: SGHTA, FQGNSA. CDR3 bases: TGTGCCAGCAGCTTGACGCCCGGCTCCTACAATGAGCAGTTCTTC. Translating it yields CASSLTPGSYNEQFF.

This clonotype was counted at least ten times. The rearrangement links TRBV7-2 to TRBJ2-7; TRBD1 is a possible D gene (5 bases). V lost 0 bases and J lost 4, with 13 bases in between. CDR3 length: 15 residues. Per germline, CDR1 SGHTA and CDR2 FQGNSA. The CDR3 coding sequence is TGTGCCAGCAGCTTAGCGTACAGGCTAGGATACGAGCAGTACTTC. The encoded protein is CASSLAYRLGYEQYF.

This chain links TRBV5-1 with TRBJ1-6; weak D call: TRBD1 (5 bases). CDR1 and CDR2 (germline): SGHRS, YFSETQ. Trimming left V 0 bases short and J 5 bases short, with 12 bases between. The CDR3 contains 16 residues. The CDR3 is CASSLVGDGNNSPLHF. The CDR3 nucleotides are TGCGCCAGCAGCTTGGTGGGGGATGGGAATAATTCACCCCTCCACTTT.

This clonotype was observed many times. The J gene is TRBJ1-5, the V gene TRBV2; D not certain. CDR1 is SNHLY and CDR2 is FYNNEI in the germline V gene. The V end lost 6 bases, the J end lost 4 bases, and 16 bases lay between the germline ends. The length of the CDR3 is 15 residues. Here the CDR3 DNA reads TGTGCCAGCAGCTACCTTAATAACGTGAATCAGCCCCAGCATTTT. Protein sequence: CASSYLNNVNQPQHF.

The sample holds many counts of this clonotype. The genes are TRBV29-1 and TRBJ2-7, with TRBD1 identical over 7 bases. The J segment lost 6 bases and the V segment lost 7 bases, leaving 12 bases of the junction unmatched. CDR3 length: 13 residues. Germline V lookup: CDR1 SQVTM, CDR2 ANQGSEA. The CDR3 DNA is TGCAGCGGCGGACAGGACCGTAGGGGCGAGCAGTACTTC. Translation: CSGGQDRRGEQYF.

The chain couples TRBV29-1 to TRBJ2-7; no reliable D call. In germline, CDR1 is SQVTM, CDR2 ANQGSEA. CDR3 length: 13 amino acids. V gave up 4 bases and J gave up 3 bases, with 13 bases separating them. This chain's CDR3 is CSVGAAWGYEQYF. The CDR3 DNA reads TGCAGCGTTGGAGCAGCCTGGGGCTACGAGCAGTACTTC.

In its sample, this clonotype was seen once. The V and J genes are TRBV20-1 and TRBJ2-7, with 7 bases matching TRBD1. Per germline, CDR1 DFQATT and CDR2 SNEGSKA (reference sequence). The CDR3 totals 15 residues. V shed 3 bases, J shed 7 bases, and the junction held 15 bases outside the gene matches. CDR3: CSASLPRQGPNEQYF. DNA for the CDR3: TGCAGTGCTAGTTTGCCGCGACAGGGACCCAATGAGCAGTACTTC.

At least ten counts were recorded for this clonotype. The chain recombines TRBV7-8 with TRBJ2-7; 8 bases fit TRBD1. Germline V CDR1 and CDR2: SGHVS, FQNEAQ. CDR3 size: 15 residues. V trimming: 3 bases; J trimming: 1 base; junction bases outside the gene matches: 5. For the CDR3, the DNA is TGTGCCAGCAGCTTTTACGGGACAGGTTCCTACGAGCAGTACTTC. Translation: CASSFYGTGSYEQYF.

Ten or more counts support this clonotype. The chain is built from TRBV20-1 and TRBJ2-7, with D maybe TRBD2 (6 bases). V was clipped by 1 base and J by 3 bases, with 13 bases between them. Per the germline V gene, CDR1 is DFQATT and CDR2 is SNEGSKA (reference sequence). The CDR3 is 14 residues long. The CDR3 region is CSARAPGLNYEQYF. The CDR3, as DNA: TGCAGTGCTAGAGCCCCGGGACTGAACTACGAGCAGTACTTC.